This T cell receptor (beta chain) was obtained from a study of T-cell reconstitution after alpha-beta-depleted transplantation in children. Unique molecular identifiers were used to barcode this TCRbeta library. TCRdb reprocessed the PCR reads with MiXCR, giving one entry per CDR3 protein. This sample has roughly 500,000 distinct CDR3 sequences, with 32% found just once. In germline, CDR1 is SGHDN, CDR2 FVKESK. This CDR3 is 15 amino acids long. V was pared by 4 bases and J by 0 bases, with 13 bases between. The TCR sequence derives from a human donor who donated a stem cell graft to a child with aplastic anemia. The specimen was PBMCs from the stem cell graft donor, collected from the stem cell graft. The chain combines TRBV14 with TRBJ2-7; perhaps TRBD1 as D (6 bases). CDR3 region: CASSRVTGASYEQYF. The CDR3 nucleotides are TGTGCCAGCAGCCGAGTGACAGGCGCCTCCTACGAGCAGTACTTC.